This TCR beta chain was sequenced for a study of spatial heterogeneity in lung cancer. Across the whole study: Detection consistently captured more beta-chain sequences than alpha-chain sequences.

The CDR3 extends over 16 amino acids. V dropped 4 bases and J dropped 0; count of bases not matched to a gene: 2. Germline lookup yields CDR1 LGHDT and CDR2 YNNKEL (reference sequence). Every TCR cDNA molecule bore a unique molecular identifier. TCRdb re-analysed the 5' RACE reads in MiXCR, keeping a single row per CDR3 protein. This table has 110,000 or so distinct CDR3 sequences, roughly 10% appearing once. This clonotype has a count of ten or more. Stated time point: blood at routine non-recurrence follow-up after resection. Unsorted whole RNA samples from tumor, nontumor lung or frozen PBMC were sequenced.

The clonotype comes from a female donor with early-stage non-small cell lung cancer. The starting material was PBMCs, obtained at follow-up. This rearrangement joins TRBV3-1 to TRBJ2-4; 11 nucleotides line up with TRBD2. As DNA, the CDR3 is TGTGCCAGCAGCCGGACTAGCGGGCTAGCCAAAAACATTCAGTACTTC. Translation gives CASSRTSGLAKNIQYF.